Sequencing of this T cell receptor (beta chain) was carried out in a study of T-cell reconstitution after alpha-beta-depleted transplantation in children. Findings and caveats of the study: Once a year had passed after transplant, T-cell counts and diversity came mostly from newly produced T cells. Surviving recipient T cells and intrathymic progenitors accounted for some patients' high TCRbeta diversity at day 60. Several hundred expanded graft clones reportedly were the source of alpha-beta T cells about two months after transplant.

TCRbeta library construction was performed incorporating unique molecular identifiers. TCRdb reanalysed the PCR reads using MiXCR and keeps one entry per CDR3 protein. Of fewer than 250,000 distinct CDR3 sequences listed, over 15% were seen once; the top ten hold about two fifths. Of note for this clonotype: Antigen: not known.

Material: PBMCs, mostly from graft donor cells, obtained 360 days after TCRalphabeta/CD19-depleted stem cell transplant. The receptor was derived from a male patient between 2 and 9 years old who had a stem cell transplant for acute lymphoblastic leukemia, so the T cells may come from the graft donor.

As DNA, the CDR3 is TGTGCCAGCAGCTTATCGGGTGCTGGAAACACCATATATTTT. This translates into CASSLSGAGNTIYF. The rearrangement uses TRBV13 and TRBJ1-3; no reliable D call. CDR3 length equals 14 residues. Trimming cost V 2 bases and J 2 bases, with 7 bases left between them. The V gene's germline CDR1 is PRHDT and CDR2 FYEKMQ (reference sequence). Complete variable domain (other parts from reference TRBV13 and TRBJ1-3): AAGVIQSPRHLIKEKRETATLKCYPIPRHDTVYWYQQGPGQDPQFLISFYEKMQSDKGSIPDRFSAQQFSDYHSELNMSSLELGDSALYFCASSLSGAGNTIYFGEGSWLTVV.